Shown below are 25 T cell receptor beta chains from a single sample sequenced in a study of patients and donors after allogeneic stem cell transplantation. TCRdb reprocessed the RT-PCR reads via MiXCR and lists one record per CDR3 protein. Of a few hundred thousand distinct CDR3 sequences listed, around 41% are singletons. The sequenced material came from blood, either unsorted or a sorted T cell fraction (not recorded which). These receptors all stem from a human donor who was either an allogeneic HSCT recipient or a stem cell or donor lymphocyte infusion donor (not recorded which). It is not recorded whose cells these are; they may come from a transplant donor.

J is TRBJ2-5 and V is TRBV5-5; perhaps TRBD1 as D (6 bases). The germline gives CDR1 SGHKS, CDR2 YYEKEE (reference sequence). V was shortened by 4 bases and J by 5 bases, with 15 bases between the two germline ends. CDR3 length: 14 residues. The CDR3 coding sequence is TGTGCCAGCAGCGCAGCACAGGGACGGGAGACCCAGTACTTC. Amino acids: CASSAAQGRETQYF.

The CDR3 spells CASSQTDYNSPLHF. The CDR3 DNA sequence: TGTGCCAGCAGCCAGACAGATTATAATTCACCCCTCCACTTT. The chain carries TRBV7-9 and TRBJ1-6; maybe TRBD1 (5 bases). The V gene lost 5 bases and the J gene lost 4 bases, with 9 bases spanning the gap. CDR3 length: 14 amino acids. The V gene's germline CDR1 is SEHNR and CDR2 FQNEAQ (reference sequence). The full variable domain, in which reference TRBV7-9 and TRBJ1-6 provide the parts outside the CDR3, is DTGVSQNPRHKITKRGQNVTFRCDPISEHNRLYWYRQTLGQGPEFLTYFQNEAQLEKSRLLSDRFSAERPKGSFSTLEIQRTEQGDSAMYLCASSQTDYNSPLHFGNGTRLTVT.

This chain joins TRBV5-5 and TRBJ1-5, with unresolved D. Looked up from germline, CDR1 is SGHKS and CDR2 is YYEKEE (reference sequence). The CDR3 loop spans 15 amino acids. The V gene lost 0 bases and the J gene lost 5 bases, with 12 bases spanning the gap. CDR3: CASSLEGPEDQPQHF. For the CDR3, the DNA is TGTGCCAGCAGCTTGGAGGGTCCCGAGGATCAGCCCCAGCATTTT.

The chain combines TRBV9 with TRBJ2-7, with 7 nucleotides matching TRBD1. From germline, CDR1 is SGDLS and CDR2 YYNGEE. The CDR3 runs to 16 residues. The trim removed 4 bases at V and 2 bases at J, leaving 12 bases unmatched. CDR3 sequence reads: CASSTRRDSGTYEQYF. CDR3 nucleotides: TGTGCCAGCAGCACCCGCCGGGACAGTGGAACCTACGAGCAGTACTTC.

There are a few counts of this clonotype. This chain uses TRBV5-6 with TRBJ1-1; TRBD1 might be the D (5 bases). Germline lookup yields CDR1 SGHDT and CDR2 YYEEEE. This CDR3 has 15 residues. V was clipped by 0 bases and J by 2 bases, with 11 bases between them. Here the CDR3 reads CASSLVNRLNTEAFF. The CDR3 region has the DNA TGTGCCAGCAGCTTGGTCAACAGGCTTAACACTGAAGCTTTCTTT.

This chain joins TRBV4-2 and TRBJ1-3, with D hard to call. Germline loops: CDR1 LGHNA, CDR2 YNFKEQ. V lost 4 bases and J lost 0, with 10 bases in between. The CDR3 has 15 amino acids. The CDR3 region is CASSPRKASGNTIYF. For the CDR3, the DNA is TGTGCCAGCAGCCCTCGCAAAGCCTCTGGAAACACCATATATTTT.

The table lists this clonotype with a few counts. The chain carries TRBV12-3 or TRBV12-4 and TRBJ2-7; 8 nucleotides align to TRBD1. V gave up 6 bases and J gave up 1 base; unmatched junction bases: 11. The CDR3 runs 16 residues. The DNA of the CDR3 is TGTGCCAGCAGCGATTCCGGGACAGGCTGGTCCTACGAGCAGTACTTC. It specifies CASSDSGTGWSYEQYF.

CDR3 DNA: TGTGCCAGTGGCCTTGCCCCCCACGAGCAGTACTTC. Its translation is CASGLAPHEQYF. The rearrangement links TRBV2 to TRBJ2-7; no reliable D call. This CDR3 is built from 12 residues. Germline CDR1 SNHLY, CDR2 FYNNEI. Trimming removed 9 bases at V and 5 bases at J, with 14 bases between.

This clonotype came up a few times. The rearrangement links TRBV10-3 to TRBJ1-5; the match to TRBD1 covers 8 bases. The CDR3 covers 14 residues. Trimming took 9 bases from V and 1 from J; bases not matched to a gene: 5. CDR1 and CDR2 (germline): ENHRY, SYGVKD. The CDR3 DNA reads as TGTGCCATTTGGACAGGGAGGAGCAATCAGCCCCAGCATTTT. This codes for CAIWTGRSNQPQHF.

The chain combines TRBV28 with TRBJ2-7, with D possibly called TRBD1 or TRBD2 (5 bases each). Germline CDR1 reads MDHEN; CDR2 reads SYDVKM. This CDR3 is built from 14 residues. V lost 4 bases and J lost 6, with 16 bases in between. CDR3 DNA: TGTGCCAGCAGTTCCCGGGACGGTAGACCCGAGCAGTACTTC. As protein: CASSSRDGRPEQYF.

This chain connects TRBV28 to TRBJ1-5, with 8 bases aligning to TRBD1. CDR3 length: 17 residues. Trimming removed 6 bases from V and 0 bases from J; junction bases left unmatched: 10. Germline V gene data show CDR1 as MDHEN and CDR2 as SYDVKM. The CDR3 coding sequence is TGTGCCAGCAGCCACTGGACAGGGCCCCATAGCAATCAGCCCCAGCATTTT. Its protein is CASSHWTGPHSNQPQHF.

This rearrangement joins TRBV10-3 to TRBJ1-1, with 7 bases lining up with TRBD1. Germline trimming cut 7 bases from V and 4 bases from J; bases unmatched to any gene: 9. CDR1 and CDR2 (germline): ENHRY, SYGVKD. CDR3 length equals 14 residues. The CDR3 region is CAITLTGQSTEAFF. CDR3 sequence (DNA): TGTGCCATCACCTTGACAGGGCAGTCCACTGAAGCTTTCTTT.

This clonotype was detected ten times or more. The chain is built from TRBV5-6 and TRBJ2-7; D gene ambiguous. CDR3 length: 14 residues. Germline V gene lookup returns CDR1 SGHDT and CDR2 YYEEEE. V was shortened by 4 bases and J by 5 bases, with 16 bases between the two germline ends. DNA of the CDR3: TGTGCCAGCAGCCAAGATCCGACACGCGACGAGCAGTACTTC. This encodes CASSQDPTRDEQYF.

The CDR3 DNA reads TGCAGCGTTGTGGTAGGGGGCAACTATGGCTACACCTTC. Amino acid sequence: CSVVVGGNYGYTF. This chain joins TRBV29-1 and TRBJ1-2; 7 bases are a match to TRBD1. Germline loops: CDR1 SQVTM, CDR2 ANQGSEA. The junction had 4 bases not matched to a gene; V was cut back by 4 bases and J by 2 bases. The CDR3 is 13 amino acids.

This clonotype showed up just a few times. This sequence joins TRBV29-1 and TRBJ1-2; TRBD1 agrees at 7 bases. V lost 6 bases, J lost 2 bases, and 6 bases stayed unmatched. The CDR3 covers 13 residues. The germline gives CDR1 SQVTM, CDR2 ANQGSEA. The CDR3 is CSVLTGNNYGYTF. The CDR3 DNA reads TGCAGCGTCCTGACAGGGAACAACTATGGCTACACCTTC.

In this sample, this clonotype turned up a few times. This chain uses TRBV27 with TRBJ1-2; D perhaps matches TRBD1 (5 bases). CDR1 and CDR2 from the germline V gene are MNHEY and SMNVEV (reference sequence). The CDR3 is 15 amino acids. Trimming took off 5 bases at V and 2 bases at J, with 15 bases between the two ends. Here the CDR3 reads CASSKRQMRNYGYTF. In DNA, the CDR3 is TGTGCCAGCAGTAAGAGACAGATGCGGAACTATGGCTACACCTTC.

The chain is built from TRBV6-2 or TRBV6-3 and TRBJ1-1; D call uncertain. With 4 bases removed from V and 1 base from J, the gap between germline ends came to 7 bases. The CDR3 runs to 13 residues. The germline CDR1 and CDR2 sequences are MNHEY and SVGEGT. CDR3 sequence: CASSWLQNTEAFF. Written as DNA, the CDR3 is TGTGCCAGCAGTTGGTTACAGAACACTGAAGCTTTCTTT.

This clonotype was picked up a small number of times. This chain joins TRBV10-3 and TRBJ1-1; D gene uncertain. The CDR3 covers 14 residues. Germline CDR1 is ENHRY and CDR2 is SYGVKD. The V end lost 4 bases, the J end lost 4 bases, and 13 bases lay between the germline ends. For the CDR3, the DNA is TGTGCCATCAGTGGTTCGTCGAGGTCCACTGAAGCTTTCTTT. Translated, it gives CAISGSSRSTEAFF.

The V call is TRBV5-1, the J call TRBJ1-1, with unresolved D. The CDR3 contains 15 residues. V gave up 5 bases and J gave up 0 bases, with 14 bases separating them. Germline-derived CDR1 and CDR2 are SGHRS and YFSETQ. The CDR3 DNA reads TGCGCCAGCAGTCCTATTGGGGAACTGAACACTGAAGCTTTCTTT. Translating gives CASSPIGELNTEAFF.

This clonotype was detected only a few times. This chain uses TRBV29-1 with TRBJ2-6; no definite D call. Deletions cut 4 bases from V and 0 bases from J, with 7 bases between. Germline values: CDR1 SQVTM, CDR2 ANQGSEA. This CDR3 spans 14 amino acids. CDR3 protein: CSVARYSGANVLTF. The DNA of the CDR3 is TGCAGCGTTGCAAGGTACTCTGGGGCCAACGTCCTGACTTTC.

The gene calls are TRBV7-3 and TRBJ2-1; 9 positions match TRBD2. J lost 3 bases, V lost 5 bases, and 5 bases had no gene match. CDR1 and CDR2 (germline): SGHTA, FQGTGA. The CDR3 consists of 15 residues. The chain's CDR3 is CASSPRGGLYNEQFF. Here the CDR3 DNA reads TGTGCCAGCAGCCCGCGGGGGGGCCTCTACAATGAGCAGTTCTTC.

In DNA, the CDR3 is TGTGCCAGCAGTTTTACCAGGGTGTGGCAGTACTTC. It specifies CASSFTRVWQYF. The rearrangement links TRBV12-3 or TRBV12-4 to TRBJ2-7; D may be TRBD1 (5 bases). The CDR3 is 12 amino acids. The V and J ends lost 3 bases and 9 bases respectively, with 12 bases between them.

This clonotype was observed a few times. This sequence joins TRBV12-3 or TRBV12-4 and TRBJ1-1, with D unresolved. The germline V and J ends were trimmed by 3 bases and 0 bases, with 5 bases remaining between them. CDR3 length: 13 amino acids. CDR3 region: CASSFYMNTEAFF. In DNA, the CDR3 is TGTGCCAGCAGTTTTTACATGAACACTGAAGCTTTCTTT.

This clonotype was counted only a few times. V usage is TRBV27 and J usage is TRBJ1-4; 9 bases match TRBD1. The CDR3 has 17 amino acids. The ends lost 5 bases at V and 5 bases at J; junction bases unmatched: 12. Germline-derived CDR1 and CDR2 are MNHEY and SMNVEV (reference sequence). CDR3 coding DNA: TGTGCCAGCAGTCCTTGGACAGGGGTTTCAGGGAATGAAAAACTGTTTTTT. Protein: CASSPWTGVSGNEKLFF.

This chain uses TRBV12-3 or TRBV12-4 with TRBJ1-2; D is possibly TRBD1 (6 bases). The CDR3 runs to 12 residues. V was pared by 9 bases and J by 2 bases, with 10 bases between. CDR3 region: CASGDTNYGYTF. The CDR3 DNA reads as TGTGCCAGTGGGGACACGAACTATGGCTACACCTTC.